The count of the clone carrying this T cell receptor (beta chain) is one. The data stem from a study of blood T cell repertoires in COVID-19. For the study at large: Sample material is recorded as cDNA or gDNA derived from T cells, B-cell-depleted T cells, or PBMCs.

In the authors' workflow: Estimates of nucleated cell counts were drawn from the amplification of reference gene primers. TCRdb's copy holds only in-frame clones and misses some; the assay was immunoSEQ multiplex PCR. That table furnishes V, J and clone size, whereas the DNA furnished D and trimming. Here the sample spans about 330,000 clones, 80% to 95% being singletons. Each participant's cohort was designated according to participant-reported clinical history. Two consecutive negative NP/OP PCR tests, clearance, or resolved symptoms defined Cohort 3 recovery. CDR3 length: 16 amino acids. Germline loops: CDR1 MNHEY, CDR2 SMNVEV (reference sequence). Trimming left V 0 bases short and J 3 bases short, with 12 bases between.

The receptor comes from a woman under 40 who had recovered from COVID-19. The rearrangement links TRBV27 to TRBJ1-5, with D perhaps TRBD1 (6 bases). Sequencing input: PBMCs or T cells enriched from blood (not recorded which). The CDR3 here is CASSLSAQGFNQPQHF. The CDR3 coding sequence is TGTGCCAGCAGTTTATCTGCACAGGGATTCAATCAGCCCCAGCATTTT.